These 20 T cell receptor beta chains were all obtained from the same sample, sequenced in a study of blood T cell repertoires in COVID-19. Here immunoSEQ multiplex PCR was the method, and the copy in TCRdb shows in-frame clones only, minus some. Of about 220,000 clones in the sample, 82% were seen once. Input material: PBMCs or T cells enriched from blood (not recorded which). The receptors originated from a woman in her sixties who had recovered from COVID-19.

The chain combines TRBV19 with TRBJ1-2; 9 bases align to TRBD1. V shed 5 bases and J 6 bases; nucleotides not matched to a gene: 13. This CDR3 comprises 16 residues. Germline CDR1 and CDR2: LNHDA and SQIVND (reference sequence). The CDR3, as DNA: TGTGCCAGTAGTGCCGCCCCGGGACAGGGACTTCATGGCTACACCTTC. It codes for CASSAAPGQGLHGYTF.

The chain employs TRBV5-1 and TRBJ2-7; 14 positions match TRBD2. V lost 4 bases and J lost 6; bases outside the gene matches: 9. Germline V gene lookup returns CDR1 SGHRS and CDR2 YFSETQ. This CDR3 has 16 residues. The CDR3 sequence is CASSLGTSGGLSEQYF. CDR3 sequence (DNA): TGCGCCAGCAGCCTAGGGACTAGCGGGGGCCTCAGCGAGCAGTACTTC.

Written as DNA, the CDR3 is TGTGCCAGCTCAGGGCCGAACACCGGGGAGCTGTTTTTT. This translates into CASSGPNTGELFF. V usage is TRBV19 and J usage is TRBJ2-2; maybe TRBD1 (5 bases). V shed 9 bases and J shed 0 bases, with 8 bases lying between them. Germline V lookup: CDR1 LNHDA, CDR2 SQIVND (reference sequence). CDR3 length: 13 residues.

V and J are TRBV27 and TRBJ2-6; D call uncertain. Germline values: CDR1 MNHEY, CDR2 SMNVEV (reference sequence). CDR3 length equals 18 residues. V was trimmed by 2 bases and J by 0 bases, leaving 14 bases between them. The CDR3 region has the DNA TGTGCCAGCAGTTTAGGTCGTCCAGGTCTCTCTGGGGCCAACGTCCTGACTTTC. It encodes CASSLGRPGLSGANVLTF.

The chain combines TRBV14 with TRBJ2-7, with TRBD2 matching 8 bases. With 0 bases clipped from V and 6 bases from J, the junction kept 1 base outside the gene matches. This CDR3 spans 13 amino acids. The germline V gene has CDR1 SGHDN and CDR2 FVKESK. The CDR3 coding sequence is TGTGCCAGCAGCCAAGATGCGGGAGGCGAGCAGTACTTC. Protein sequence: CASSQDAGGEQYF.

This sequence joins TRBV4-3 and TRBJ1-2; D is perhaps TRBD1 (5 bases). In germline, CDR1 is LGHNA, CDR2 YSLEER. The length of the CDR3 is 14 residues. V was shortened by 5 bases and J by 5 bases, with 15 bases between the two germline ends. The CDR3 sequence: CASSSLNGGYGYTF. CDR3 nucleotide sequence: TGCGCCAGCAGCTCCCTCAACGGGGGGTATGGCTACACCTTC.

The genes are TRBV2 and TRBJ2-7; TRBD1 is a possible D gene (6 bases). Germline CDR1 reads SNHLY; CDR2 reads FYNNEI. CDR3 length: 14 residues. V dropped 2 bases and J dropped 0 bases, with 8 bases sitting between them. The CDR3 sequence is CASSENRASYEQYF. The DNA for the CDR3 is TGTGCCAGCAGTGAAAACAGGGCCTCCTACGAGCAGTACTTC. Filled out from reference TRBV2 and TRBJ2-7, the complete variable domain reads EPEVTQTPSHQVTQMGQEVILRCVPISNHLYFYWYRQILGQKVEFLVSFYNNEISEKSEIFDDQFSVERPDGSNFTLKIRSTKLEDSAMYFCASSENRASYEQYFGPGTRLTVT.

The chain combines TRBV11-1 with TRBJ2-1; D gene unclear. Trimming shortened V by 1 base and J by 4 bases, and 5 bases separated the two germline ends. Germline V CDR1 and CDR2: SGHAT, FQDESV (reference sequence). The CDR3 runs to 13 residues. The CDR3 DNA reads TGTGCCAGCAGCTTAGAGAGGTACAATGAGCAGTTCTTC. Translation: CASSLERYNEQFF.

CDR3 protein: CASRQSVETQYF. DNA for the CDR3: TGTGCCAGTCGACAGTCCGTAGAGACCCAGTACTTC. The V gene is TRBV2, the J gene TRBJ2-5; D might be TRBD1 (5 bases). V dropped 9 bases and J dropped 4 bases, with 12 bases sitting between them. This CDR3 has 12 residues. Per the germline V gene, CDR1 is SNHLY and CDR2 is FYNNEI.

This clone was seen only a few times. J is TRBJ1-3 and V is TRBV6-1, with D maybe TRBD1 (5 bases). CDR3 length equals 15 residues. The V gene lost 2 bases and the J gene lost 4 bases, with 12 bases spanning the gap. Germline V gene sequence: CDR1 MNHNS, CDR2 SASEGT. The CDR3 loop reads CASSERWGSGNTIYF. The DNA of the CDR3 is TGTGCCAGCAGTGAAAGGTGGGGCTCGGGAAACACCATATATTTT.

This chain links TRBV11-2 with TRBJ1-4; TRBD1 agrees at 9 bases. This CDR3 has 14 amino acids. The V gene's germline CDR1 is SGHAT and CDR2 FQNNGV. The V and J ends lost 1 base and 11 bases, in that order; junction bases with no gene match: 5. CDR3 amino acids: CASSLGTGERKLFF. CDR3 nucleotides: TGTGCCAGCAGCTTAGGGACAGGGGAGCGGAAACTGTTTTTT. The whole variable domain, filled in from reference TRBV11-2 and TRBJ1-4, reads EAGVAQSPRYKIIEKRQSVAFWCNPISGHATLYWYQQILGQGPKLLIQFQNNGVVDDSQLPKDRFSAERLKGVDSTLKIQPAKLEDSAVYLCASSLGTGERKLFFGSGTQLSVL.

The CDR3 nucleotides read TGTGCCAGCAGCTTCAGGGCCGAAACTGGGACCGGGGAGCTGTTTTTT. Protein: CASSFRAETGTGELFF. The gene calls are TRBV7-3 and TRBJ2-2, with D perhaps TRBD1 (5 bases). Trimming took 3 bases from V and 5 from J, leaving 16 bases between them. The CDR3 runs 16 residues. In germline, CDR1 is SGHTA, CDR2 FQGTGA.

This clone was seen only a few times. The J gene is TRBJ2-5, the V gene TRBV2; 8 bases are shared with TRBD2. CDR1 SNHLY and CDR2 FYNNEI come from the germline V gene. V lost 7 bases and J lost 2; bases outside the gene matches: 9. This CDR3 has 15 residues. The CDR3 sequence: CASTPSGGSQETQYF. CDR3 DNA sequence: TGTGCCAGCACTCCAAGCGGGGGATCTCAAGAGACCCAGTACTTC. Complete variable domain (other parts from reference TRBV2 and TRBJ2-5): EPEVTQTPSHQVTQMGQEVILRCVPISNHLYFYWYRQILGQKVEFLVSFYNNEISEKSEIFDDQFSVERPDGSNFTLKIRSTKLEDSAMYFCASTPSGGSQETQYFGPGTRLLVL.

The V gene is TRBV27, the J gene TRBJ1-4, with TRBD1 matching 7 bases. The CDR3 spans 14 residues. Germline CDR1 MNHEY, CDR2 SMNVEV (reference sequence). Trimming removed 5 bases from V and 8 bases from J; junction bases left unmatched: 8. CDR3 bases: TGTGCCAGCAGTCTCGACAGGGCTCGGGAAAAACTGTTTTTT. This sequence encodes CASSLDRAREKLFF.

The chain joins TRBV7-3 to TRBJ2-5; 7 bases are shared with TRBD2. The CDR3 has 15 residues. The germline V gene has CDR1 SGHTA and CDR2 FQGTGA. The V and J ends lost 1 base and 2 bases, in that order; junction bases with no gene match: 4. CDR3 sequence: CASSLNPGGQETQYF. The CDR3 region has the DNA TGTGCCAGCAGCTTAAACCCCGGGGGGCAAGAGACCCAGTACTTC.

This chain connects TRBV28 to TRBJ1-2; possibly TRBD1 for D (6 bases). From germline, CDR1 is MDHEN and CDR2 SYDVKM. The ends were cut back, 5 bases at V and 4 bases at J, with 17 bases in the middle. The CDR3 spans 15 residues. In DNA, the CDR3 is TGTGCCAGCAGTCAAAACCCACAGGGTGCCTATGGCTACACCTTC. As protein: CASSQNPQGAYGYTF.

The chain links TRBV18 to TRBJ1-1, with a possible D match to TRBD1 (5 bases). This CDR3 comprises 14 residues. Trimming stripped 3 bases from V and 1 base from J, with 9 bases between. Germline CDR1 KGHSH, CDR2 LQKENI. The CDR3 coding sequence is TGTGCCAGCTCACCTACAGGTCAGAACACTGAAGCTTTCTTT. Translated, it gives CASSPTGQNTEAFF.

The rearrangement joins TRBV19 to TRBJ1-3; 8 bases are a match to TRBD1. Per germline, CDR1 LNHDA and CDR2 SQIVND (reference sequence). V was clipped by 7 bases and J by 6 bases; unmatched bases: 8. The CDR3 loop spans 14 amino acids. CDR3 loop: CASTLQGDANTIYF. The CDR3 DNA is TGTGCCAGTACCTTACAGGGGGACGCAAACACCATATATTTT.

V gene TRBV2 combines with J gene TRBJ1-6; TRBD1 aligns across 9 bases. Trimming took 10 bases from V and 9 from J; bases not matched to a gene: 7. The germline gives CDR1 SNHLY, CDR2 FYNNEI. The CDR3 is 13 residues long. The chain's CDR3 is CATQGARGSPLHF. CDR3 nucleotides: TGTGCCACACAGGGGGCGCGGGGTTCACCCCTCCACTTT.

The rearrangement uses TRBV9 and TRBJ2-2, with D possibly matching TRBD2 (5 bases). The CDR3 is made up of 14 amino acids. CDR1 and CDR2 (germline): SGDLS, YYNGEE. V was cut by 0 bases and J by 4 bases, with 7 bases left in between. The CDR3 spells CASSVASGTGELFF. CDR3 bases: TGTGCCAGCAGCGTAGCCAGCGGCACCGGGGAGCTGTTTTTT.